This T cell receptor beta chain was observed in a study of cytomegalovirus exposure and HLA in healthy donors. Findings of the study overall: Associated with cytomegalovirus, according to the listing, were 150 to 200 TCR beta chains. Specificity of a few CMV-associated chains for CMV antigens was verified in vitro. High specificity and sensitivity for cytomegalovirus status were reported for the classifier. Many donors carried some public TCRs, although rarity characterized most TCR sequences.

Clones were read by immunoSEQ multiplex PCR, and TCRdb kept only the in-frame ones, dropping some. This sample has roughly 68,000 clones, with nearly 96% found just once. With regard to this clone: The target antigen is unknown.

The CDR3 is made up of 15 amino acids. Germline V gene sequence: CDR1 SNHLY, CDR2 FYNNEI. The ends lost 6 bases at V and 8 bases at J; junction bases unmatched: 4. V usage is TRBV2 and J usage is TRBJ2-1, with TRBD2 identical over 16 bases. The clonotype was recovered from a young woman in good health and CMV-seropositive. The sample taken for sequencing was PBMCs. The CDR3 region is CASSAGTSGRDEQFF. The CDR3 DNA reads as TGTGCCAGCAGCGCTGGGACTAGCGGGAGGGATGAGCAGTTCTTC.